The 13 T cell receptor beta chains in this list originate from one sample, sequenced in a study of blood T cell repertoires in COVID-19. The protocol was immunoSEQ multiplex PCR, while the TCRdb copy is restricted to in-frame clones and leaves out a portion. The sample lists 150,000 to 180,000 clones, approximately 80% occurring once. Sequencing was performed on peripheral blood. These receptors originate from an older woman with acute or convalescent COVID-19.

This clone has only one observation. This rearrangement joins TRBV5-1 to TRBJ1-1, with D hard to call. This CDR3 is built from 11 residues. Germline V gives CDR1 SGHRS, CDR2 YFSETQ. Trimming shortened V by 4 bases and J by 4 bases, and 5 bases separated the two germline ends. The CDR3 DNA sequence: TGCGCCAGCAGCGGGAGCACTGAAGCTTTCTTT. It is translated as CASSGSTEAFF.

The chain links TRBV2 to TRBJ1-1; the D gene is possibly TRBD1 (5 bases). The V gene lost 6 bases and the J gene lost 1 base, with 12 bases spanning the gap. This CDR3 is built from 14 residues. Looked up from germline, CDR1 is SNHLY and CDR2 is FYNNEI. CDR3 in DNA: TGTGCCAGCAGGGACAACCCCCAGAACACTGAAGCTTTCTTT. This encodes CASRDNPQNTEAFF.

V and J are TRBV4-1 and TRBJ2-1; D may be TRBD1 (5 bases). This CDR3 comprises 13 residues. The V gene lost 0 bases and the J gene lost 10 bases, with 10 bases spanning the gap. CDR1 is MGHRA, CDR2 YSYEKL, per germline. The CDR3, as DNA: TGCGCCAGCAGCCAAGAAGGGGCTCGCGAGCAGTTCTTC. This sequence encodes CASSQEGAREQFF.

V gene TRBV3-1 (or the pseudogene TRBV3-2) combines with J gene TRBJ1-1; D gene uncertain. Germline loops: CDR1 LGHDT, CDR2 YNNKEL (reference sequence). The CDR3 covers 15 residues. The V end lost 0 bases, the J end lost 2 bases, and 10 bases lay between the germline ends. In nucleotides, the CDR3 is TGTGCCAGCAGCCAAGATTTGAGGCCTAACACTGAAGCTTTCTTT. Amino acid sequence: CASSQDLRPNTEAFF.

For this clone: The sample carries other DNA sequences with the same CDR3. The chain uses TRBV6-5 and TRBJ2-5, with D possibly matching TRBD1 (6 bases). Germline CDR1 is MNHEY and CDR2 is SVGAGI. The V and J ends lost 0 bases and 2 bases respectively, with 7 bases between them. The CDR3 extends over 14 amino acids. This CDR3 reads CASSYSRGQETQYF. The CDR3 DNA sequence: TGTGCCAGCAGTTACTCTAGGGGGCAAGAGACCCAGTACTTC.

The chain links TRBV18 to TRBJ1-1; D remains unclear. Germline CDR1 reads KGHSH; CDR2 reads LQKENI. There are 15 residues in the CDR3. V gave up 3 bases and J gave up 2 bases, with 13 bases separating them. DNA of the CDR3: TGTGCCAGCTCACCGAGAGGAGAAATCAACACTGAAGCTTTCTTT. Protein product: CASSPRGEINTEAFF.

Here the CDR3 reads CASSVAGPITDTQYF. The CDR3 DNA sequence: TGTGCCAGCAGTGTAGCGGGGCCTATCACAGATACGCAGTATTTT. The chain uses TRBV2 and TRBJ2-3, with TRBD2 identical over 8 bases. There are 15 residues in the CDR3. CDR1 is SNHLY, CDR2 FYNNEI, per germline. The J segment lost 2 bases and the V segment lost 4 bases, leaving 5 bases of the junction unmatched.

The rearrangement links TRBV14 to TRBJ2-2, with D possibly being TRBD2 (5 bases). Germline CDR1 reads SGHDN; CDR2 reads FVKESK. CDR3 length: 15 residues. Trimming shortened V by 0 bases and J by 2 bases, and 7 bases separated the two germline ends. The CDR3: CASSQDRGNTGELFF. CDR3 nucleotides: TGTGCCAGCAGCCAAGATCGGGGTAACACCGGGGAGCTGTTTTTT.

The chain joins TRBV6-5 to TRBJ1-2; TRBD1 aligns across 8 bases. Germline CDR1 reads MNHEY; CDR2 reads SVGAGI. The ends lost 0 bases at V and 4 bases at J; junction bases unmatched: 1. The CDR3 is 14 amino acids. The CDR3 nucleotides read TGTGCCAGCAGTTACTCTGGACAGGGCTATGGCTACACCTTC. Translating gives CASSYSGQGYGYTF.

The rearrangement joins TRBV7-8 to TRBJ1-5; 10 bases align to TRBD1. The germline V gene encodes CDR1 SGHVS and CDR2 FQNEAQ. The CDR3 is made up of 16 amino acids. V was pared by 5 bases and J by 3 bases, with 7 bases of the junction left unmatched. The CDR3 loop reads CASSPTGGLLNQPQHF. The CDR3 DNA follows: TGTGCCAGCAGCCCGACAGGGGGCCTCCTCAATCAGCCCCAGCATTTT. Variable domain in full (rest from reference TRBV7-8 and TRBJ1-5): GAGVSQSPRYKVAKRGQDVALRCDPISGHVSLFWYQQALGQGPEFLTYFQNEAQLDKSGLPSDRFFAERPEGSVSTLKIQRTQQEDSAVYLCASSPTGGLLNQPQHFGDGTRLSIL.

The V and J genes are TRBV2 and TRBJ2-1, with 7 positions matching TRBD2. Germline CDR1 and CDR2: SNHLY and FYNNEI. V was clipped by 4 bases and J by 4 bases; unmatched bases: 7. The CDR3 is made up of 15 amino acids. DNA of the CDR3: TGTGCCAGCAGTGCTCTTGGACTAGGATACAATGAGCAGTTCTTC. Translating it yields CASSALGLGYNEQFF.

V usage is TRBV29-1 and J usage is TRBJ2-1; 7 bases are a match to TRBD1. The CDR3 length is 13 residues. After removal of 7 bases from V and 5 bases from J, the junction contained 8 bases not matched to a gene. The germline CDR1 and CDR2 sequences are SQVTM and ANQGSEA. CDR3: CSAGLTGDNEQFF. In nucleotides, the CDR3 is TGCAGCGCTGGGTTAACAGGGGACAATGAGCAGTTCTTC.

The V and J genes are TRBV19 and TRBJ1-1; TRBD1 matches 9 bases. CDR1 and CDR2 from the germline V gene are LNHDA and SQIVND (reference sequence). The junction had 6 bases not matched to a gene; V was cut back by 9 bases and J by 4 bases. CDR3 length: 13 residues. The CDR3, as DNA: TGTGCCAGCAGGGGACAGGGTGTCACTGAAGCTTTCTTT. It yields the protein CASRGQGVTEAFF.